The 30 T cell receptor beta chains given below trace back to one sample, sequenced in a study of blood T cell repertoires in COVID-19. Repertoires were generated with immunoSEQ multiplex PCR, while TCRdb's copy carries only in-frame clones and drops some. The sample lists 200,000 to 250,000 clones, about 90% seen once, with 0.95% to 1.5% in the top ten. The sample comprised peripheral blood. The receptors come from a man younger than 45 with acute or convalescent COVID-19.

This clone has only one observation. This chain joins TRBV5-1 and TRBJ2-7; D is perhaps TRBD1 (5 bases). The CDR3 runs 15 residues. Germline lookup yields CDR1 SGHRS and CDR2 YFSETQ. V lost 7 bases, J lost 0 bases, and 17 bases lay in between. CDR3 loop: CASQGPDVSSYEQYF. For the CDR3, the DNA is TGCGCCAGCCAGGGCCCCGACGTAAGCTCCTACGAGCAGTACTTC. Supplemented by reference TRBV5-1 and TRBJ2-7, the full variable domain reads KAGVTQTPRYLIKTRGQQVTLSCSPISGHRSVSWYQQTPGQGLQFLFEYFSETQRNKGNFPGRFSGRQFSNSRSEMNVSTLELGDSALYLCASQGPDVSSYEQYFGPGTRLTVT.

The CDR3 DNA sequence: TGTGCCAGTAGTATAGATCACGAGACTTTGGCACGAAATGGCTACACCTTC. Amino acid sequence: CASSIDHETLARNGYTF. V usage is TRBV19 and J usage is TRBJ1-2, with D hard to call. V was trimmed by 0 bases and J by 6 bases, leaving 20 bases between them. Germline loops: CDR1 LNHDA, CDR2 SQIVND (reference sequence). The CDR3 extends over 17 amino acids.

The rearrangement uses TRBV15 and TRBJ2-1; TRBD2 matches at 7 bases. Trimming removed 2 bases from V and 10 bases from J; junction bases left unmatched: 20. This CDR3 contains 18 residues. Germline loops: CDR1 LNHNV, CDR2 YYDKDF (reference sequence). The DNA for the CDR3 is TGTGCCACCAGCAGACCCGGGGGAGGGAATTTAATTCACGGGGAGCAGTTCTTC. Amino acids: CATSRPGGGNLIHGEQFF.

The rearrangement joins TRBV27 to TRBJ1-6, with 9 bases that match TRBD1. V shed 3 bases and J 2 bases; nucleotides not matched to a gene: 8. The germline CDR1 and CDR2 sequences are MNHEY and SMNVEV (reference sequence). The CDR3 extends over 18 amino acids. The CDR3 DNA is TGTGCCAGCAGTTTGTACTCGGGACAGGGAACCTATAATTCACCCCTCCACTTT. Protein: CASSLYSGQGTYNSPLHF.

The J gene is TRBJ1-6, the V gene TRBV15, with 7 bases aligning to TRBD1. The ends lost 4 bases at V and 10 bases at J; junction bases unmatched: 10. Germline V gene data show CDR1 as LNHNV and CDR2 as YYDKDF (reference sequence). The length of the CDR3 is 15 residues. CDR3 DNA sequence: TGTGCCACCAGCAAAGAGACAGGGACTGAATCACCCCTCCACTTT. Residues: CATSKETGTESPLHF.

The chain carries TRBV7-2 and TRBJ2-1; TRBD2 matches at 12 bases. CDR1 SGHTA and CDR2 FQGNSA come from the germline V gene. With 2 bases clipped from V and 8 bases from J, the junction kept 4 bases outside the gene matches. The CDR3 runs to 15 residues. The CDR3 DNA reads as TGTGCCAGCAGCTTAAGTCTAGCGGGGGGGCATGAGCAGTTCTTC. It codes for CASSLSLAGGHEQFF.

The rearrangement joins TRBV6-6 to TRBJ1-4; D is ambiguous. The V gene's germline CDR1 is MNHNY and CDR2 SVGAGI (reference sequence). Trimming took off 0 bases at V and 5 bases at J, with 10 bases between the two ends. The CDR3 covers 15 residues. CDR3 sequence reads: CASSYSGETNEKLFF. In DNA, the CDR3 is TGTGCCAGCAGTTACTCGGGAGAAACGAATGAAAAACTGTTTTTT.

The CDR3 protein is CASSMARQAFNEKLFF. The CDR3 region has the DNA TGTGCCAGCAGTATGGCTCGACAGGCTTTTAATGAAAAACTGTTTTTT. This chain joins TRBV27 and TRBJ1-4; tentative D call: TRBD1 (6 bases). This CDR3 comprises 16 residues. Deletions cut 5 bases from V and 4 bases from J, with 17 bases between. CDR1 is MNHEY and CDR2 is SMNVEV in the germline V gene (reference sequence). The entire variable domain, with the rest obtained from reference TRBV27 and TRBJ1-4, is as follows: EAQVTQNPRYLITVTGKKLTVTCSQNMNHEYMSWYRQDPGLGLRQIYYSMNVEVTDKGDVPEGYKVSRKEKRNFPLILESPSPNQTSLYFCASSMARQAFNEKLFFGSGTQLSVL.

The rearrangement links TRBV7-2 to TRBJ2-2, with TRBD2 matching 12 bases. There are 16 residues in the CDR3. The V gene's germline CDR1 is SGHTA and CDR2 FQGNSA. The trim removed 3 bases at V and 5 bases at J, leaving 4 bases unmatched. CDR3 DNA: TGTGCCAGCAGCTTCAGACTAGCGGGGGATACCGGGGAGCTGTTTTTT. Encoded protein: CASSFRLAGDTGELFF.

The V and J genes are TRBV29-1 and TRBJ1-2, with TRBD1 as a possible D gene (5 bases). The ends were cut back, 4 bases at V and 0 bases at J, with 15 bases in the middle. Germline V lookup: CDR1 SQVTM, CDR2 ANQGSEA. There are 15 residues in the CDR3. This CDR3 is CSVALGQAANYGYTF. DNA for the CDR3: TGCAGCGTTGCGTTGGGGCAGGCGGCTAACTATGGCTACACCTTC.

The chain carries TRBV9 and TRBJ1-1; maybe TRBD1 (5 bases). Germline CDR1 reads SGDLS; CDR2 reads YYNGEE. V was clipped by 2 bases and J by 6 bases, with 23 bases between them. The CDR3 sequence is 17 residues long. CDR3 in DNA: TGTGCCAGCAGCGTTTCGGCCACAATCAGGGTGTCGGCTGAAGCTTTCTTT. Translating gives CASSVSATIRVSAEAFF.

The chain carries TRBV28 and TRBJ2-1; 10 nucleotides align to TRBD1. The CDR3 extends over 13 amino acids. Trimming cost V 5 bases and J 8 bases; bases outside gene matches: 3. Looked up from germline, CDR1 is MDHEN and CDR2 is SYDVKM. This CDR3 is CASSPGTGDEQFF. In nucleotides, the CDR3 is TGTGCCAGCAGTCCCGGGACAGGGGATGAGCAGTTCTTC.

This clone is a singleton in its sample. V and J are TRBV7-9 and TRBJ2-4; 7 bases line up with TRBD2. Germline CDR1 reads SEHNR; CDR2 reads FQNEAQ (reference sequence). J lost 3 bases, V lost 5 bases, and 7 bases had no gene match. The CDR3 extends over 15 amino acids. CDR3: CASSPTTGGKNIQYF. The DNA for the CDR3 is TGTGCCAGCAGCCCTACTACGGGGGGCAAAAACATTCAGTACTTC.

V is TRBV28 and J is TRBJ2-5; D ambiguous. The CDR3 runs to 13 residues. V dropped 5 bases and J dropped 2 bases, with 9 bases sitting between them. Germline CDR1 MDHEN, CDR2 SYDVKM. CDR3 region: CASSLFQQETQYF. The CDR3 coding sequence is TGTGCCAGCAGTCTTTTCCAGCAAGAGACCCAGTACTTC.

This rearrangement joins TRBV6-6 to TRBJ2-5; 7 bases are a match to TRBD1. This CDR3 region has 17 residues. J gave up 6 bases and V 5 bases, and 18 bases lay outside the gene matches. Germline loops: CDR1 MNHNY, CDR2 SVGAGI (reference sequence). The CDR3 DNA reads TGTGCCAGCAGTCACCAACGACCTCTGGACAGGCCCCAGACCCAGTACTTC. Protein product: CASSHQRPLDRPQTQYF.

The chain employs TRBV20-1 and TRBJ2-3, with D hard to call. This CDR3 is 11 amino acids long. Trimming stripped 6 bases from V and 6 bases from J, with 10 bases between. Germline values: CDR1 DFQATT, CDR2 SNEGSKA (reference sequence). The CDR3 bases are TGCAGTGCAACCAGGTCCGATACGCAGTATTTT. Its protein product is CSATRSDTQYF.

The gene calls are TRBV5-3 and TRBJ2-6, with D possibly being TRBD1 (5 bases). TRBV5-3 is an open reading frame whose function is uncertain. CDR3 length: 14 residues. Trimming took off 9 bases at V and 2 bases at J, with 12 bases between the two ends. The CDR3 sequence is CATSRGTGANVLTF. As DNA, the CDR3 is TGTGCCACCTCAAGGGGCACTGGGGCCAACGTCCTGACTTTC.

This clone is a singleton in its sample. The CDR3 DNA follows: TGTGCCAGCAGTGAATCAGCGGGGCGGCCCCAGCATTTT. It codes for CASSESAGRPQHF. The genes are TRBV6-1 and TRBJ1-5, with D possibly being TRBD1 (5 bases). Germline V gene lookup returns CDR1 MNHNS and CDR2 SASEGT. Trimming removed 2 bases at V and 9 bases at J, with 11 bases between. CDR3 length: 13 amino acids.

The gene calls are TRBV11-2 and TRBJ2-7, with D possibly being TRBD1 (5 bases). Germline values: CDR1 SGHAT, CDR2 FQNNGV. This CDR3 spans 16 amino acids. V was shortened by 1 base and J by 4 bases, with 17 bases between the two germline ends. In nucleotides, the CDR3 is TGTGCCAGCAGCTTAGCCCTCCGTACAGGAGATTACGAGCAGTACTTC. Amino acid sequence: CASSLALRTGDYEQYF. Full variable domain (missing parts from reference TRBV11-2 and TRBJ2-7): EAGVAQSPRYKIIEKRQSVAFWCNPISGHATLYWYQQILGQGPKLLIQFQNNGVVDDSQLPKDRFSAERLKGVDSTLKIQPAKLEDSAVYLCASSLALRTGDYEQYFGPGTRLTVT.

This clone was counted between two and nine times. The chain links TRBV30 to TRBJ1-4, with D hard to call. This CDR3 comprises 13 residues. In germline, CDR1 is GTSNPN, CDR2 SVGIG (reference sequence). V lost 0 bases and J 7 bases, leaving 9 bases between the germline ends. The CDR3 nucleotides are TGTGCCTGGAGTGTATCGTATCGTGAAAAACTGTTTTTT. It yields the protein CAWSVSYREKLFF.

This clone was detected only a few times. The V and J genes are TRBV30 and TRBJ1-5; D perhaps matches TRBD1 (5 bases). CDR3 length: 14 residues. The V gene's germline CDR1 is GTSNPN and CDR2 SVGIG (reference sequence). V was shortened by 1 base and J by 6 bases, with 13 bases between the two germline ends. The CDR3 is CAWSGPGLSQPQHF. The CDR3 nucleotides read TGTGCCTGGAGTGGGCCAGGGTTAAGTCAGCCCCAGCATTTT.

The chain employs TRBV25-1 and TRBJ2-5; a weak D match, TRBD2 (6 bases). Germline V gene data show CDR1 as MGHDK and CDR2 as SYGVNS. Between the trimmed V and J ends, which lost 5 bases and 5 bases, there was a span of 21 bases. This CDR3 comprises 16 residues. CDR3 sequence reads: CASSRPGRARGETQYF. CDR3 DNA sequence: TGTGCCAGCAGTCGTCCCGGGAGAGCCCGGGGGGAGACCCAGTACTTC.

This chain links TRBV7-9 with TRBJ2-3; 11 nucleotides agree with TRBD2. Germline V gene sequence: CDR1 SEHNR, CDR2 FQNEAQ (reference sequence). The junction had 6 bases not matched to a gene; V was cut back by 5 bases and J by 2 bases. The CDR3 runs to 16 residues. The CDR3 region is CASSPGTSGPTDTQYF. The CDR3 DNA sequence: TGTGCCAGCAGCCCCGGGACTAGCGGACCCACAGATACGCAGTATTTT.

This chain uses TRBV3-1 (or the pseudogene TRBV3-2) with TRBJ2-2; 7 bases align to TRBD1. Germline values: CDR1 LGHDT, CDR2 YNNKEL (reference sequence). The CDR3 extends over 16 amino acids. Germline trimming cut 4 bases from V and 1 base from J; bases unmatched to any gene: 6. The CDR3 loop reads CASSLNRQGNTGELFF. DNA for the CDR3: TGTGCCAGCAGCCTGAACCGACAGGGGAACACCGGGGAGCTGTTTTTT.

The chain employs TRBV24-1 and TRBJ1-4; D possibly corresponds to TRBD1 (6 bases). Germline-derived CDR1 and CDR2 are KGHDR and SFDVKD. This CDR3 comprises 13 residues. The germline V and J ends were trimmed by 12 bases and 3 bases, with 13 bases remaining between them. The chain's CDR3 is CASPRTANEKLFF. For the CDR3, the DNA is TGTGCCTCCCCTAGGACAGCTAATGAAAAACTGTTTTTT.

J is TRBJ1-2 and V is TRBV4-2; D is uncertain. The CDR3 totals 12 residues. CDR1 LGHNA and CDR2 YNFKEQ come from the germline V gene. The V gene lost 6 bases and the J gene lost 4 bases, with 9 bases spanning the gap. CDR3 sequence reads: CASRPGSYGYTF. DNA for the CDR3: TGTGCCAGCAGGCCGGGATCCTATGGCTACACCTTC.

The chain employs TRBV6-4 and TRBJ2-3, with D unresolved. Germline V gene sequence: CDR1 MRHNA, CDR2 SNTAGT. The CDR3 totals 13 residues. Trimming pared 8 bases from V and 0 bases from J, leaving 9 bases between. CDR3 in amino acids: CASAVESTDTQYF. In nucleotides, the CDR3 is TGTGCCAGCGCGGTGGAGAGCACAGATACGCAGTATTTT.

This clone was counted between two and nine times. This chain connects TRBV7-2 to TRBJ1-6; tentative D call: TRBD1 (6 bases). This CDR3 is 15 amino acids long. Germline V gene sequence: CDR1 SGHTA, CDR2 FQGNSA. The V gene lost 0 bases and the J gene lost 7 bases, with 10 bases spanning the gap. CDR3 coding DNA: TGTGCCAGCAGCTTAGCGGCGAGGGGGAATTCACCCCTCCACTTT. Its translation: CASSLAARGNSPLHF. The variable domain in full, completed from reference TRBV7-2 and TRBJ1-6, reads GAGVSQSPSNKVTEKGKDVELRCDPISGHTALYWYRQSLGQGLEFLIYFQGNSAPDKSGLPSDRFSAERTGGSVSTLTIQRTQQEDSAVYLCASSLAARGNSPLHFGNGTRLTVT.

This clone showed up just a few times. The chain links TRBV29-1 to TRBJ1-2; TRBD1 matches 8 bases. The CDR3 consists of 13 residues. V dropped 6 bases and J dropped 2; count of bases not matched to a gene: 5. In germline, CDR1 is SQVTM, CDR2 ANQGSEA. The CDR3 bases are TGCAGCGTAGCCCGGGACAGGAACTATGGCTACACCTTC. Its protein product is CSVARDRNYGYTF.

This chain links TRBV7-9 with TRBJ2-2; D may be TRBD2 (5 bases). Deletions cut 5 bases from V and 3 bases from J, with 10 bases between. Per germline, CDR1 SEHNR and CDR2 FQNEAQ (reference sequence). The length of the CDR3 is 14 residues. The CDR3 DNA sequence: TGTGCCAGCAGCCTCGAGGGAGACACCGGGGAGCTGTTTTTT. Translating gives CASSLEGDTGELFF.